This entry lists 18 T cell receptor beta chains sequenced from one sample in a study of T cells in Graves' hyperthyroidism and ophthalmopathy. What was amplified from RNA transcripts were TCR beta CDR3 regions. First-round RT-PCR targeting the TCR CDR3 was performed with the HTBI primer set. One entry per CDR3 protein results from TCRdb running MiXCR on the multiplex PCR reads. The sample has some 600,000 distinct CDR3 sequences, more than 11% seen once. Sequenced sample: blood. These receptors all come from a woman aged 25 to 45 with Graves' hyperthyroidism that later progressed to Graves' ophthalmopathy.

Many counts were recorded for this clonotype. The chain is built from TRBV6-5 and TRBJ2-5, with D unresolved. Germline-derived CDR1 and CDR2 are MNHEY and SVGAGI. The germline V and J ends were trimmed by 2 bases and 2 bases, with 6 bases remaining between them. CDR3 length equals 13 residues. The CDR3 protein is CASSYQLQETQYF. CDR3 coding DNA: TGTGCCAGCAGTTACCAGTTACAAGAGACCCAGTACTTC.

The chain links TRBV10-3 to TRBJ2-5, with D unresolved. Looked up from germline, CDR1 is ENHRY and CDR2 is SYGVKD. This CDR3 contains 13 residues. Deletions cut 2 bases from V and 4 bases from J, with 8 bases between. The CDR3 reads CAISERSVETQYF. The CDR3 DNA sequence: TGTGCCATCAGTGAGCGGTCAGTAGAGACCCAGTACTTC.

This clonotype was detected many times. The rearrangement links TRBV20-1 to TRBJ1-4; D call uncertain. CDR1 and CDR2 (germline): DFQATT, SNEGSKA (reference sequence). Deletions cut 0 bases from V and 0 bases from J, with 11 bases between. This CDR3 spans 16 amino acids. CDR3 nucleotides: TGCAGTGCTAGAGATGGAAGGCTTGCAACTAATGAAAAACTGTTTTTT. It is translated as CSARDGRLATNEKLFF.

This clonotype was counted ten times or more. The J gene is TRBJ2-5, the V gene TRBV7-2; 9 bases agree with TRBD1. The germline V gene encodes CDR1 SGHTA and CDR2 FQGNSA. With V trimmed by 0 bases and J by 2 bases, 4 bases remained unmatched. The CDR3 length is 16 residues. This CDR3 is CASSLATGQGQETQYF. CDR3 nucleotides: TGTGCCAGCAGCTTAGCGACGGGACAGGGTCAAGAGACCCAGTACTTC.

V gene TRBV29-1 combines with J gene TRBJ2-7; D gene uncertain. Trimming shortened V by 4 bases and J by 6 bases, and 7 bases separated the two germline ends. This CDR3 is 10 amino acids long. Germline V lookup: CDR1 SQVTM, CDR2 ANQGSEA. CDR3 coding DNA: TGCAGCGTTGCATCCCCCGAGCAGTACTTC. Translated, it gives CSVASPEQYF.

This clonotype was counted many times. The chain combines TRBV18 with TRBJ1-1, with no clear D. CDR1 is KGHSH, CDR2 LQKENI, per germline. Trimming removed 2 bases at V and 2 bases at J, with 9 bases between. The CDR3 totals 14 residues. The CDR3 here is CASSPNTDNTEAFF. The CDR3 DNA reads TGTGCCAGCTCACCAAATACGGACAACACTGAAGCTTTCTTT. The full variable domain, with the rest looked up from reference TRBV18 and TRBJ1-1, is NAGVMQNPRHLVRRRGQEARLRCSPMKGHSHVYWYRQLPEEGLKFMVYLQKENIIDESGMPKERFSAEFPKEGPSILRIQQVVRGDSAAYFCASSPNTDNTEAFFGQGTRLTVV.

For this clonotype: The junction departs from the called germline gene at one end, perhaps through a read error. The J gene is TRBJ2-5, the V gene TRBV12-3 or TRBV12-4, with D unclear. There are 11 residues in the CDR3. CDR3 loop: CTSSFSETQYF. CDR3 coding DNA: TGTACCAGCAGTTTTTCGGAGACCCAGTACTTC.

This clonotype showed up many times. The gene calls are TRBV29-1 and TRBJ2-7; a possible D gene is TRBD2 (6 bases). Germline V gives CDR1 SQVTM, CDR2 ANQGSEA. This CDR3 has 12 residues. Trimming took 6 bases from V and 0 from J, leaving 9 bases between them. CDR3 region: CSVAGSSYEQYF. The DNA for the CDR3 is TGCAGCGTCGCCGGGAGCTCCTACGAGCAGTACTTC.

This clonotype was seen repeatedly, ten times or more. The chain recombines TRBV7-2 with TRBJ2-5; unclear D gene. The CDR3 totals 16 residues. Germline CDR1 SGHTA, CDR2 FQGNSA. Trimming pared 1 base from V and 5 bases from J, leaving 17 bases between. CDR3 in DNA: TGTGCCAGCAGCTTAGTTCAACTCGAGGACCGGGAGACCCAGTACTTC. It is translated as CASSLVQLEDRETQYF.

Ten or more counts support this clonotype. CDR3 sequence: CASSHDSYGYTF. CDR3 nucleotide sequence: TGTGCCAGCAGTCACGACAGCTATGGCTACACCTTC. The chain couples TRBV6-1 to TRBJ1-2; TRBD1 might be the D (5 bases). Trimming cost V 5 bases and J 4 bases, with 8 bases left between them. Per the germline V gene, CDR1 is MNHNS and CDR2 is SASEGT. CDR3 length equals 12 residues.

Concerning this clonotype: This could be a read error, since a much larger clone is one nucleotide away. V and J are TRBV30 and TRBJ2-2, with D uncertain. Germline V gene sequence: CDR1 GTSNPN, CDR2 SVGIG (reference sequence). The CDR3 sequence is 13 residues long. The chain's CDR3 is CVWKWSGTGELFF. The CDR3 DNA sequence: TGTGTCTGGAAGTGGAGTGGCACCGGGGAGCTGTTTTTT.

This clonotype was recorded at least ten times. This chain connects TRBV18 to TRBJ2-1; D gene ambiguous. Deletions cut 1 base from V and 0 bases from J, with 10 bases between. From germline, CDR1 is KGHSH and CDR2 LQKENI. The CDR3 is made up of 16 amino acids. The DNA for the CDR3 is TGTGCCAGCTCACCACGAGGTTCAAGCTCCTACAATGAGCAGTTCTTC. Its protein product is CASSPRGSSSYNEQFF.

This chain uses TRBV19 with TRBJ1-3; D gene unclear. The germline V and J ends were trimmed by 5 bases and 0 bases, with 20 bases remaining between them. Looked up from germline, CDR1 is LNHDA and CDR2 is SQIVND (reference sequence). This CDR3 spans 18 amino acids. Written as DNA, the CDR3 is TGTGCCAGTAGTCCCGACCGAGGCGGCAGTAGCTCTGGAAACACCATATATTTT. Protein: CASSPDRGGSSSGNTIYF.

Note on this clonotype: Given a much more abundant clone one base away, this may be a read error. Because the CDR3 is missing its conserved closing phenylalanine or tryptophan, this is likely a read error. This chain joins TRBV20-1 and TRBJ1-4; the D is unclear. Germline V gene sequence: CDR1 DFQATT, CDR2 SNEGSKA (reference sequence). CDR3 size: 15 residues. V dropped 1 base and J dropped 1 base, with 10 bases sitting between them. The CDR3 DNA sequence: TGCAGTGCTAGAGCATATCTTGTAACTAATGAAAAACTGTTTTCT. It codes for CSARAYLVTNEKLFS.

This clonotype was found many times. The genes are TRBV7-8 and TRBJ1-4; 7 nucleotides align to TRBD1. This CDR3 has 15 amino acids. V gave up 5 bases and J gave up 4 bases; unmatched junction bases: 7. The germline CDR1 and CDR2 sequences are SGHVS and FQNEAQ. The DNA for the CDR3 is TGTGCCAGCAGCCCGAGGGACAGATTTAATGAAAAACTGTTTTTT. It codes for CASSPRDRFNEKLFF.

This clonotype was picked up many times. The chain employs TRBV3-1 and TRBJ2-7; D may be TRBD2 (6 bases). The V end was cut by 4 bases, the J end by 1 base, with 11 bases between. Germline V lookup: CDR1 LGHDT, CDR2 YNNKEL (reference sequence). There are 14 residues in the CDR3. DNA of the CDR3: TGTGCCAGCAGCCCCGCTGGAGGGTCCTACGAGCAGTACTTC. Its translation: CASSPAGGSYEQYF.

This clonotype has only a few counts. The gene calls are TRBV3-1 and TRBJ2-2; D remains unclear. Trimming stripped 1 base from V and 2 bases from J, with 2 bases between. Germline CDR1 and CDR2: LGHDT and YNNKEL (reference sequence). This CDR3 has 13 amino acids. CDR3 sequence: CASSQGNTGELFF. CDR3 nucleotide sequence: TGTGCCAGCAGCCAAGGAAACACCGGGGAGCTGTTTTTT.

The rearrangement uses TRBV30 and TRBJ2-7; D gene ambiguous. The CDR3 is 12 amino acids. In germline, CDR1 is GTSNPN, CDR2 SVGIG (reference sequence). The DNA of the CDR3 is TGTGCCTCCACGCTCAGCTCCTACGAGCGGTACGTC. Protein: CASTLSSYERYV.